The clone carrying this T cell receptor beta chain has only a few counts. Original analysis: Amplification from reference gene primers served as the basis for estimated nucleated cell counts. Assay used: immunoSEQ multiplex PCR; TCRdb lists only in-frame clones, some missing. D and trimming come from the DNA, and the V and J calls and clone size come from that table. The sample lists 60,000 to 70,000 clones, roughly 85% seen once, with roughly 1.4% in the top ten. The data belong to a study of blood T cell repertoires in COVID-19. Study in general: The United States, Italy and Spain were the sources of the acute and convalescent COVID-19 samples. From T cells, B-cell-depleted T cells, or PBMCs came the material, which was cDNA or gDNA.

This CDR3 contains 14 residues. The V and J ends lost 0 bases and 8 bases respectively, with 9 bases between them. CDR1 SGDLS and CDR2 YYNGEE come from the germline V gene. The chain couples TRBV9 to TRBJ1-6; D remains ambiguous. The TCR was taken from an older woman with acute or convalescent COVID-19. The source material was peripheral blood. This CDR3 reads CASSVDIEDSPLHF. The CDR3 DNA reads TGTGCCAGCAGCGTAGATATCGAGGATTCACCCCTCCACTTT.